This entry concerns a single TCR beta chain. This sample is part of a study of cytomegalovirus exposure and HLA in healthy donors. Trimming removed 0 bases from V and 0 bases from J, with 18 bases in between. Germline loops: CDR1 LGHNA, CDR2 YNFKEQ. CDR3 length: 18 residues. The PCR employed 60 Vbeta primers together with 13 Jbeta primers. Profiling relied on immunoSEQ multiplex PCR, and the TCRdb table lists in-frame clones only, not all of them. The table lists approximately 150,000 clones, just over 75% of them singletons, with about 1% in the top ten. It was healthy bone marrow donors who served as donors.

This chain connects TRBV4-2 to TRBJ2-7; perhaps TRBD1 as D (5 bases). Sequencing was carried out using PBMCs. The receptor comes from a woman aged 40 to 50 in good health and CMV-seronegative. The chain's CDR3 is CASSQEKLMTEYSYEQYF. CDR3 nucleotide sequence: TGTGCCAGCAGCCAAGAAAAGCTGATGACAGAGTACTCCTACGAGCAGTACTTC.